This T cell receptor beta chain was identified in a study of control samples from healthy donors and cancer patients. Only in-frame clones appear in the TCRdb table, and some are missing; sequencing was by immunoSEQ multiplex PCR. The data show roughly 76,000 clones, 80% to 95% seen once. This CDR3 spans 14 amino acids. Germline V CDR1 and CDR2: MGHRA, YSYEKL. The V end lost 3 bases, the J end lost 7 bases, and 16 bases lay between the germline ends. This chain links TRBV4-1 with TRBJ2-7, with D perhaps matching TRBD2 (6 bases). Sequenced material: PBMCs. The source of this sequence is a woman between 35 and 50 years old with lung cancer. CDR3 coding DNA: TGCGCCAGCAGCCAGGTCATCGGGACTGGAGAGCAGTACTTC. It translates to CASSQVIGTGEQYF.